This note documents a single TCR beta chain sequence. Its antigen remains undetermined. Base qualities are not provided; no much larger clone lies one nucleotide away. The germline V gene specifies MDHEN as CDR1 and SYDVKM as CDR2. Germline trimming: 3 bases from V, 7 bases from J; junction bases outside gene matches: 13. Taken from cysteine to phenylalanine, the CDR3 has 16 residues. Only the CDR3 region is kept as DNA, spanning 48 bases read in frame from base 1. The data stem from a study of cytomegalovirus exposure and HLA in healthy donors (dated by TCRdb to between 2016 and 2019). Regarding the research as a whole: According to a later analysis, the 120 validation repertoires were produced on the same platform as the approximately 600 repertoires of the first cohort. Besides the first cohort of more than 650 subjects, a separate validation cohort made up of 120 different subjects was used. To predict cytomegalovirus infection status, the study brought together high-throughput TCR immunosequencing, statistical association of individual TCRs with disease status, and machine learning. The study was designed to test whether signatures of past pathogen exposure could be identified by cataloging public T cell receptors.

Study-wide conclusions, independent of this receptor: Across donors, most TCR sequences were observed very rarely, whereas some public TCRs were present in many individuals. A few of the identified cytomegalovirus-associated TCR beta chains were confirmed in vitro to be specific for cytomegalovirus antigens. The study listed 170 or so TCR beta chains as associated with cytomegalovirus. Of the cluster scores, roughly 95% were above 0 in a later analysis, which found that TCRs clustered in the first cohort also tended to co-occur in the 90 to 150 validation repertoires. A later analysis had no HLA typing for the validation cohort, so co-occurrence there was scored across all 120 or so repertoires. In both the original and validation cohorts, the classifier was reported to diagnose cytomegalovirus status with high specificity and sensitivity. The authors suggested that the approach could potentially be extended to other disease states and immunological phenotypes.

The library was made by the immunoSEQ multiplex PCR assay. Processing in the source paper ran as follows. A statistical classification framework was built to diagnose cytomegalovirus status from the catalog of TCR beta chain sequences. The clones in this table, taken by TCRdb from immuneACCESS, are in-frame only. Not every clone is retained; where verified, under half of the shortfall comes from an unresolved V gene, and the cause of the rest is unknown. Clone size and V and J calls were adopted from that table, with D and trimming inferred from the DNA. Within this sample are 120,000 or so clones, with about 88% of them counted one time only. Of the sample, 1.1% falls within the top ten clones. Donors formed part of the validation cohort, which comprised some 120 subjects and was distinct from the first cohort of over 500 subjects.

The sequence derives from a woman under 30 in good health and CMV-seronegative. Source material: PBMCs. The chain was built from TRBV28 and TRBJ2-7; 9 central nucleotides agree with TRBD2. The CDR3 in this case is CASSLLLGGRAEEQYF. The DNA is TGTGCCAGCAGTTTGCTATTGGGCGGGAGGGCCGAAGAGCAGTACTTC.